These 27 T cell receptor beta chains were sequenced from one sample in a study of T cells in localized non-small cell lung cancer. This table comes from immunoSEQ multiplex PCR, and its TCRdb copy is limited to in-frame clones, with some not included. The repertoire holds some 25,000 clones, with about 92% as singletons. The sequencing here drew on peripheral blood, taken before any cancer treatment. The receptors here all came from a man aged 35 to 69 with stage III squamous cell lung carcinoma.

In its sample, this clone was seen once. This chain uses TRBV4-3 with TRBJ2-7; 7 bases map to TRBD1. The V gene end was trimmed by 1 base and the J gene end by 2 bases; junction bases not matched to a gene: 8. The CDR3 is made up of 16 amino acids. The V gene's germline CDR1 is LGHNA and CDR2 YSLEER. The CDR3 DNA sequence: TGCGCCAGCAGCCAAGCCCTCGACAGGGAAGCCTACGAGCAGTACTTC. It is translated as CASSQALDREAYEQYF.

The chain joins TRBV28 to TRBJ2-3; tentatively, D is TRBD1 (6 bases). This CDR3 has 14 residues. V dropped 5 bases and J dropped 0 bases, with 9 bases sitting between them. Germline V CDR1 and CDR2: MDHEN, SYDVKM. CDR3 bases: TGTGCCAGCAGTACTGGACAGAGCACAGATACGCAGTATTTT. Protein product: CASSTGQSTDTQYF.

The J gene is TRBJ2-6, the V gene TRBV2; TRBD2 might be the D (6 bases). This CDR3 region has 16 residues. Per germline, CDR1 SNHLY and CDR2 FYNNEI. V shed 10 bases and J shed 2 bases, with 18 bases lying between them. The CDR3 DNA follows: TGTGCCACTACTCTGAGGTGGGGGGCTGGGGCCAACGTCCTGACTTTC. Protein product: CATTLRWGAGANVLTF.

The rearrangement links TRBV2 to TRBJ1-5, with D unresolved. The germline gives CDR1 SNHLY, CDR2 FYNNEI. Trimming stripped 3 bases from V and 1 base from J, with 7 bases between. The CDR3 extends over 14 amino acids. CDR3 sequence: CASSEVTSNQPQHF. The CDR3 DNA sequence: TGTGCCAGCAGTGAGGTCACCAGCAATCAGCCCCAGCATTTT.

The CDR3 here is CASSPEGGSGNTIYF. Written as DNA, the CDR3 is TGCGCCAGCAGCCCCGAGGGTGGCTCTGGAAACACCATATATTTT. The J gene is TRBJ1-3, the V gene TRBV4-3, with D hard to call. Germline CDR1 reads LGHNA; CDR2 reads YSLEER. The CDR3 has 15 residues. Trimming took off 4 bases at V and 0 bases at J, with 10 bases between the two ends.

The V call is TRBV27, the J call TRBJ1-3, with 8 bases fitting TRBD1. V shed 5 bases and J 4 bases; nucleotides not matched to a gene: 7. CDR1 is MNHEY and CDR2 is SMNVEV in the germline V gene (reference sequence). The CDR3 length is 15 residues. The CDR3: CASSARQGYGNTIYF. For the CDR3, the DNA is TGTGCCAGCAGTGCGCGACAGGGGTACGGAAACACCATATATTTT.

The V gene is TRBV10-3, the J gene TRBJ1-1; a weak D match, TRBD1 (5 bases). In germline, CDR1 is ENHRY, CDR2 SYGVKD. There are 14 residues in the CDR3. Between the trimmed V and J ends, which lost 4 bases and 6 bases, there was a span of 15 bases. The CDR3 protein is CAISGTGGRAEAFF. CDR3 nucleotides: TGTGCCATCAGTGGGACTGGGGGTAGGGCTGAAGCTTTCTTT.

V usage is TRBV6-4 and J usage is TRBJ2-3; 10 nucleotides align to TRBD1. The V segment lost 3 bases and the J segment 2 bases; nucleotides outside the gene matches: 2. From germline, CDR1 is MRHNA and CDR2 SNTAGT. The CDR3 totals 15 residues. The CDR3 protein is CASSEGTGDTDTQYF. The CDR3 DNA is TGTGCCAGCAGTGAGGGGACAGGGGACACAGATACGCAGTATTTT.

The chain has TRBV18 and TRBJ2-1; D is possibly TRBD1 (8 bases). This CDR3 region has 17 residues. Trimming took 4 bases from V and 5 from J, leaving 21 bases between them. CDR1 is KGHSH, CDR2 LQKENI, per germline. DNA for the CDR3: TGTGCCAGCTCACAAAACAGGGGGGGTGTCGAGGACAATGAGCAGTTCTTC. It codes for CASSQNRGGVEDNEQFF.

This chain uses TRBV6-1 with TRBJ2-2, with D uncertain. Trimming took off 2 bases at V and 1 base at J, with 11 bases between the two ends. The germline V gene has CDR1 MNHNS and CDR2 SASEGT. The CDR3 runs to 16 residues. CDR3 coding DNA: TGTGCCAGCAGTGAAAGGCAGATCTTGAACACCGGGGAGCTGTTTTTT. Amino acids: CASSERQILNTGELFF.

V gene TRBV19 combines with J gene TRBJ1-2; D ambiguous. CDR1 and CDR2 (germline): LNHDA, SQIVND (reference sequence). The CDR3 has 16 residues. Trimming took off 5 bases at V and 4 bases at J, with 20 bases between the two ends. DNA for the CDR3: TGTGCCAGTAGTTCTGCATCGAATCGAAAGACCTATGGCTACACCTTC. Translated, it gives CASSSASNRKTYGYTF.

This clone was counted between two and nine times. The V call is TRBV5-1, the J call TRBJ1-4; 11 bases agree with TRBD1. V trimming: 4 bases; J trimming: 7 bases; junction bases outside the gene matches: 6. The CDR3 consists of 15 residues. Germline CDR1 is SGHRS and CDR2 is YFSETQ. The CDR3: CASSIAGTGGEKLFF. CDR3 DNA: TGCGCCAGCAGCATCGCCGGGACAGGGGGTGAAAAACTGTTTTTT.

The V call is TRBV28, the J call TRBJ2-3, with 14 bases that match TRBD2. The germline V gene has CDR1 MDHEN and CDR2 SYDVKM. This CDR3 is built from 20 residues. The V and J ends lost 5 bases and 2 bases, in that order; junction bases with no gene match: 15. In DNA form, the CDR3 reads TGTGCCAGCAGTCTCCGGACTAGCGGGAGGAACCTTATCCTCACAGATACGCAGTATTTT. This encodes CASSLRTSGRNLILTDTQYF.

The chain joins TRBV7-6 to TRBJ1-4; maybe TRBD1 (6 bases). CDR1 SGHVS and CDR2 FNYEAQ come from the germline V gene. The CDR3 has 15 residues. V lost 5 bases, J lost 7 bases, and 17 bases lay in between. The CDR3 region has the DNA TGTGCCAGCAGCCCTAGCGCGGTAGGGGGTGAAAAACTGTTTTTT. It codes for CASSPSAVGGEKLFF.

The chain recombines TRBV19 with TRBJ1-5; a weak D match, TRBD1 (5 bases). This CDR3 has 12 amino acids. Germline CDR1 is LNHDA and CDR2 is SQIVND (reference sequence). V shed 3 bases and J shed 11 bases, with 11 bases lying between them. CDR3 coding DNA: TGTGCCAGTAGTATGTGGGGCCGGGCCCAGCATTTT. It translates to CASSMWGRAQHF.

The CDR3 loop reads CASSQGYGSYEQYF. The CDR3 DNA follows: TGCGCCAGCAGCCAAGGGTATGGGTCCTACGAGCAGTACTTC. V usage is TRBV4-1 and J usage is TRBJ2-7; D uncertain. The germline CDR1 and CDR2 sequences are MGHRA and YSYEKL. Trimming pared 1 base from V and 1 base from J, leaving 8 bases between. The length of the CDR3 is 14 residues.

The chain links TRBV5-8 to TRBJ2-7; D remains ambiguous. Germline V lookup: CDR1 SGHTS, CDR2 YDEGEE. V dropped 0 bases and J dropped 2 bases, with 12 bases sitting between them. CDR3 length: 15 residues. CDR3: CASSLGAVETYEQYF. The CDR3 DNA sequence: TGTGCCAGCAGCTTGGGGGCAGTTGAAACCTACGAGCAGTACTTC.

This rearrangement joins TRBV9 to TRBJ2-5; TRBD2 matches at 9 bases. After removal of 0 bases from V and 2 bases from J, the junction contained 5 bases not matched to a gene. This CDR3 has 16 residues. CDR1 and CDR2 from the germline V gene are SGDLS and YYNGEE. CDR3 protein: CASSVALAGGQETQYF. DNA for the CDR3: TGTGCCAGCAGCGTAGCTCTGGCGGGGGGGCAAGAGACCCAGTACTTC.

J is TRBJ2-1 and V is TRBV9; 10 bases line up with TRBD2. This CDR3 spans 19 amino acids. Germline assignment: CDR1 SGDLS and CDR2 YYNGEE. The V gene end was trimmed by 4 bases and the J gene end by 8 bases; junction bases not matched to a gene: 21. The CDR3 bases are TGTGCCAGCAGCCCCCACCCCCTAGGGAGCGGGGGGGCGATCGATGAGCAGTTCTTC. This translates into CASSPHPLGSGGAIDEQFF.

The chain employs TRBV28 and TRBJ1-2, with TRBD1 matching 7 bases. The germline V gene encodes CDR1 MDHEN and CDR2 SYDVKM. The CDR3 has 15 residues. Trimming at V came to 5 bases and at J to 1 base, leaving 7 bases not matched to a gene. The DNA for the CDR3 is TGTGCCAGCAGTCCCGAGGGGGCACTTAACTATGGCTACACCTTC. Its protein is CASSPEGALNYGYTF.

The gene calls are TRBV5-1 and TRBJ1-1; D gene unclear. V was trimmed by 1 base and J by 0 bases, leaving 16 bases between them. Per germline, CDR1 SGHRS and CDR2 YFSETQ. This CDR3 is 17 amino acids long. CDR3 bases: TGCGCCAGCAGCTTGCAAGGGCAGCTCAACATGAACACTGAAGCTTTCTTT. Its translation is CASSLQGQLNMNTEAFF.

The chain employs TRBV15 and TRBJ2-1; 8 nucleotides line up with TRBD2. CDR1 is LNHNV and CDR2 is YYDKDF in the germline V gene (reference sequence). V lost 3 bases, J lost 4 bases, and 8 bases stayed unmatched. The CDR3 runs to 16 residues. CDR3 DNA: TGTGCCACCAGCAGGGCGGGTAGCGGGGATTACAATGAGCAGTTCTTC. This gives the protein CATSRAGSGDYNEQFF.

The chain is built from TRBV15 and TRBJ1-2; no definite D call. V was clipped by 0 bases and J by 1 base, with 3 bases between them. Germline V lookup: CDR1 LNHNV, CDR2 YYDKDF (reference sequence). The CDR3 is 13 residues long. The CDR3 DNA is TGTGCCACCAGCAGAGAAGGTAACTATGGCTACACCTTC. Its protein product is CATSREGNYGYTF. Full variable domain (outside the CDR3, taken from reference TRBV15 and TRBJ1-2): DAMVIQNPRYQVTQFGKPVTLSCSQTLNHNVMYWYQQKSSQAPKLLFHYYDKDFNNEADTPDNFQSRRPNTSFCFLDIRSPGLGDTAMYLCATSREGNYGYTFGSGTRLTVV.

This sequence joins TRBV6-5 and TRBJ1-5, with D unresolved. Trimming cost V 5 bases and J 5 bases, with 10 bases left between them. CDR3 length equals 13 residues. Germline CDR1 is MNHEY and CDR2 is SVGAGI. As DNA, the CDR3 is TGTGCCAGCAGTCCTCTAGGCGATCAGCCCCAGCATTTT. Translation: CASSPLGDQPQHF.

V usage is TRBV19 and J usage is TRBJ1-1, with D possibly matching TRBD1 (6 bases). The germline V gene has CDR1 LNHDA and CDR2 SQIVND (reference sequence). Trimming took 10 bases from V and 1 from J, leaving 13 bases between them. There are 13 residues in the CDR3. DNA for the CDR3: TGTGCCATCTACGGACAGAGGAACACTGAAGCTTTCTTT. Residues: CAIYGQRNTEAFF.

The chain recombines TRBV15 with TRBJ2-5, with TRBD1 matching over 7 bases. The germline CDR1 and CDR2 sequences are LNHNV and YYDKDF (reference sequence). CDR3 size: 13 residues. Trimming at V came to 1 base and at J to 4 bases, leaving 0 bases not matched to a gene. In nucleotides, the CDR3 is TGTGCCACCAGCAGAGGGGACAGAGAGACCCAGTACTTC. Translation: CATSRGDRETQYF.

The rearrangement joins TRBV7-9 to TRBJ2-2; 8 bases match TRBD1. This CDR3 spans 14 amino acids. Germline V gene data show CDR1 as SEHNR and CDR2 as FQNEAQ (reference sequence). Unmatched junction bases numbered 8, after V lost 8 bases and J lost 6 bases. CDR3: CASPRTGSAGELFF. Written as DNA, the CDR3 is TGTGCCAGCCCTCGGACAGGGAGCGCCGGGGAGCTGTTTTTT.